A selection of T cell receptor beta chains follows, all from one sample in a study of blood T cell repertoires in COVID-19. Sequenced by immunoSEQ multiplex PCR; TCRdb stores in-frame clones only, minus some. The sample has about 310,000 clones, over 75% seen once. The specimen sequenced was peripheral blood. These receptors all come from a man over 45 with active or convalescent COVID-19. Each CDR3 is given with its conserved first and last residue. D genes are given only for firm matches. Size tells how often a clone was seen (once, few, many) or the class of an expanded clone, and some rows leave it out.

CDR3 DNA: TGTGCCAGCAGCTTAGTTTTGGGACAGGGGGCGTCCTACGAGCAGTACTTC
CDR3 protein: CASSLVLGQGASYEQYF
V gene: TRBV7-4
CDR3 length: 17
clone size: -
J gene: TRBJ2-7
D gene: TRBD1

CDR3 DNA: TGTGCCAGCAGCCGATCCCTCGACAGGGTAGCGGGGGGTGAGCAGTTCTTC
CDR3 protein: CASSRSLDRVAGGEQFF
V gene: TRBV5-4
CDR3 length: 17
clone size: -
J gene: TRBJ2-1
D gene: TRBD2

CDR3 DNA: TGTGCCAGCAGCTTGGAGAACCCCTACAGGGGTGGTGGCTACACCTTC
CDR3 protein: CASSLENPYRGGGYTF
V gene: TRBV5-4
CDR3 length: 16
clone size: -
J gene: TRBJ1-2
D gene: TRBD1

CDR3 DNA: TGTGCCAGCAGTCCCCTCCGGGACAATAGATGGGATACGCAGTATTTT
CDR3 protein: CASSPLRDNRWDTQYF
V gene: TRBV28
CDR3 length: 16
clone size: -
J gene: TRBJ2-3
D gene: -

CDR3 DNA: TGTGCCAGCAGCGTAGGAGTAGCCAATTCACCCCTCCACTTT
CDR3 protein: CASSVGVANSPLHF
V gene: TRBV9
CDR3 length: 14
clone size: -
J gene: TRBJ1-6
D gene: -

CDR3 DNA: TGTGCCACCAGCCGGACAGGGCTCTCTGGGGCCAACGTCCTGACTTTC
CDR3 protein: CATSRTGLSGANVLTF
V gene: TRBV24-1
CDR3 length: 16
clone size: -
J gene: TRBJ2-6
D gene: TRBD1

CDR3 DNA: TGTGCCAGCTCGACGACAGAAAACACCGGGGAGCTGTTTTTT
CDR3 protein: CASSTTENTGELFF
V gene: TRBV18
CDR3 length: 14
clone size: -
J gene: TRBJ2-2
D gene: -

CDR3 DNA: TGCGCCAGCAGCTGGACGTCTAGCGGGGGGGAGAAGACCCAGTACTTC
CDR3 protein: CASSWTSSGGEKTQYF
V gene: TRBV5-1
CDR3 length: 16
clone size: -
J gene: TRBJ2-5
D gene: TRBD2

CDR3 DNA: TGTGCCAGCAGTTCGATTAAGCGGGGCACTGAAGCTTTCTTT
CDR3 protein: CASSSIKRGTEAFF
V gene: TRBV6-5
CDR3 length: 14
clone size: -
J gene: TRBJ1-1
D gene: -

CDR3 DNA: TGTGCCAGTAGTATAAGCCGGGACACCGGGGAGCTGTTTTTT
CDR3 protein: CASSISRDTGELFF
V gene: TRBV19
CDR3 length: 14
clone size: few
J gene: TRBJ2-2
D gene: -

CDR3 DNA: TGTGCCAGCAGCTCTACCATGAGTTATGGCACAGATACGCAGTATTTT
CDR3 protein: CASSSTMSYGTDTQYF
V gene: TRBV5-6
CDR3 length: 16
clone size: once
J gene: TRBJ2-3
D gene: -

CDR3 DNA: TGTGCCAGCTCACAGGACAGGAGCAATGAGCAGTTCTTC
CDR3 protein: CASSQDRSNEQFF
V gene: TRBV18
CDR3 length: 13
clone size: -
J gene: TRBJ2-1
D gene: TRBD1

CDR3 DNA: TGTGCCTGGAGTGTACAATTTGGTATCCAAGAGACCCAGTACTTC
CDR3 protein: CAWSVQFGIQETQYF
V gene: TRBV30
CDR3 length: 15
clone size: -
J gene: TRBJ2-5
D gene: -

CDR3 DNA: TGTGCCAGCAGTTTCCGGACAGGGAGAAACACCATATATTTT
CDR3 protein: CASSFRTGRNTIYF
V gene: TRBV28
CDR3 length: 14
clone size: -
J gene: TRBJ1-3
D gene: TRBD1

CDR3 DNA: TGTGCCAGCGGACAGGGTTACGAGCAGTACTTC
CDR3 protein: CASGQGYEQYF
V gene: TRBV6-6
CDR3 length: 11
clone size: once
J gene: TRBJ2-7
D gene: TRBD1

CDR3 DNA: TGCGCCAGCAGCTTTTCGGGACACCTTTACAATGAGCAGTTCTTC
CDR3 protein: CASSFSGHLYNEQFF
V gene: TRBV5-1
CDR3 length: 15
clone size: once
J gene: TRBJ2-1
D gene: -

CDR3 DNA: TGTGCCAGCAGTGCACAGGGCCCAAACACTGAAGCTTTCTTT
CDR3 protein: CASSAQGPNTEAFF
V gene: TRBV2
CDR3 length: 14
clone size: -
J gene: TRBJ1-1
D gene: -

CDR3 DNA: TGTGCCAGCAGTTTAGCTACCGGGACAGGGGGTGGCTACACCTTC
CDR3 protein: CASSLATGTGGGYTF
V gene: TRBV28
CDR3 length: 15
clone size: -
J gene: TRBJ1-2
D gene: TRBD1

CDR3 DNA: TGTGCCAGTAGCCCCCGACAGGATAACTATGGCTACACCTTC
CDR3 protein: CASSPRQDNYGYTF
V gene: TRBV19
CDR3 length: 14
clone size: -
J gene: TRBJ1-2
D gene: -

CDR3 DNA: TGTGCCAGCAGCTCCACTACGACAGGGAAGTTGGTCACTGAAGCTTTCTTT
CDR3 protein: CASSSTTTGKLVTEAFF
V gene: TRBV5-6
CDR3 length: 17
clone size: -
J gene: TRBJ1-1
D gene: TRBD1

CDR3 DNA: TGTGCCAGCAGTTACGCGGGACAGGGGAGTGAAAAACTGTTTTTT
CDR3 protein: CASSYAGQGSEKLFF
V gene: TRBV6-6
CDR3 length: 15
clone size: few
J gene: TRBJ1-4
D gene: TRBD1

CDR3 DNA: TGCGCCAGCAGCTTTTTGGCGGGATTGGGACGCTACGAGCAGTACTTC
CDR3 protein: CASSFLAGLGRYEQYF
V gene: TRBV5-1
CDR3 length: 16
clone size: -
J gene: TRBJ2-7
D gene: -

CDR3 DNA: TGTGCCAGCAGTTCCCAGGGTTATGCTAATGAAAAACTGTTTTTT
CDR3 protein: CASSSQGYANEKLFF
V gene: TRBV28
CDR3 length: 15
clone size: once
J gene: TRBJ1-4
D gene: -

CDR3 DNA: TGTGCCAGCAGTACCCACAGGGGGGAGAACTATGGCTACACCTTC
CDR3 protein: CASSTHRGENYGYTF
V gene: TRBV6-5
CDR3 length: 15
clone size: -
J gene: TRBJ1-2
D gene: TRBD1